A single sample gave rise to the 7 T cell receptor beta chains below, sequenced in a study of Graves' ophthalmopathy and Graves' hyperthyroidism. Amplification from RNA transcripts yielded the TCR beta CDR3 regions. HTBI primers were employed in first-round RT-PCR, then a second-round multiplex PCR followed. TCRdb used MiXCR to reprocess the multiplex PCR reads, holding one entry per CDR3 protein. The sample includes 600,000 to 700,000 distinct CDR3 sequences, over 40% seen only once; the top ten take roughly 3%. Specimen: peripheral blood. The source is an adult man with Graves' ophthalmopathy.

The chain has TRBV19 and TRBJ1-1, with 12 bases aligning to TRBD1. The ends lost 11 bases at V and 0 bases at J; junction bases unmatched: 7. Germline values: CDR1 LNHDA, CDR2 SQIVND (reference sequence). The CDR3 consists of 15 residues. This CDR3 is CALGDRGQMNTEAFF. The CDR3 DNA follows: TGTGCCCTGGGGGACAGGGGGCAAATGAACACTGAAGCTTTCTTT.

The V gene is TRBV7-9, the J gene TRBJ2-1; D not certain. The V gene's germline CDR1 is SEHNR and CDR2 FQNEAQ (reference sequence). This CDR3 has 17 residues. V lost 5 bases and J lost 2, with 19 bases in between. CDR3 region: CASSQFFGIQPYNEQFF. CDR3 nucleotides: TGTGCCAGCAGCCAATTTTTTGGGATCCAACCCTACAATGAGCAGTTCTTC.

The chain carries TRBV3-1 and TRBJ2-7; D gene uncertain. The CDR3 contains 15 residues. V was shortened by 7 bases and J by 3 bases, with 19 bases between the two germline ends. Germline CDR1 reads LGHDT; CDR2 reads YNNKEL (reference sequence). CDR3 region: CASNPPRLPIYEQYF. CDR3 in DNA: TGTGCCAGCAACCCCCCGAGACTGCCGATCTACGAGCAGTACTTC.

This clonotype was seen repeatedly, ten times or more. The rearrangement links TRBV12-3 or TRBV12-4 to TRBJ2-5; 9 nucleotides agree with TRBD1. The J segment lost 3 bases and the V segment lost 7 bases, leaving 3 bases of the junction unmatched. The CDR3 has 13 amino acids. CDR3 residues: CASTTGGEETQYF. CDR3 sequence (DNA): TGTGCCAGCACCACAGGGGGCGAAGAGACCCAGTACTTC.

This clonotype has at least ten counts. This rearrangement joins TRBV15 to TRBJ2-5; D may be TRBD2 (6 bases). V was clipped by 1 base and J by 4 bases, with 16 bases between them. The CDR3 extends over 16 amino acids. Germline CDR1 is LNHNV and CDR2 is YYDKDF (reference sequence). This CDR3 reads CATSRGEETGGETQYF. The CDR3 coding sequence is TGTGCCACCAGCAGAGGGGAGGAGACGGGCGGAGAGACCCAGTACTTC.

The chain uses TRBV7-2 and TRBJ1-1; TRBD1 matches at 7 bases. J was trimmed by 6 bases and V by 3 bases; bases with no gene match: 7. Germline CDR1 reads SGHTA; CDR2 reads FQGNSA. The CDR3 has 14 residues. The CDR3 bases are TGTGCCAGCAGCTTCGACAGGGCTTTCGCTGAAGCTTTCTTT. This sequence encodes CASSFDRAFAEAFF.

The rearrangement links TRBV12-5 to TRBJ2-3; D unresolved. Trimming stripped 1 base from V and 3 bases from J, with 8 bases between. Germline V lookup: CDR1 LGHNT, CDR2 FRNRAP. The CDR3 length is 14 residues. The CDR3 coding sequence is TGTGCTAGTGGTTTGGCGGTATTGACAGATACGCAGTATTTT. It translates to CASGLAVLTDTQYF.